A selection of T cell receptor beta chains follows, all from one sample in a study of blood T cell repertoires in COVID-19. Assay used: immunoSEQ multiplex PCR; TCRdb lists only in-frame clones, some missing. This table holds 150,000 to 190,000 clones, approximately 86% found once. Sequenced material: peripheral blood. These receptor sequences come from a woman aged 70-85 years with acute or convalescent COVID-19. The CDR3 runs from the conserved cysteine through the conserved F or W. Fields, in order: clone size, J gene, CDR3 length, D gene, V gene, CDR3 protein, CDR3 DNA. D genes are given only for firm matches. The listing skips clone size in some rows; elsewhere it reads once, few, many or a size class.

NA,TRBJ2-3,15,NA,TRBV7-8,CASSAGAGAGDTQYF,TGTGCCAGCAGCGCGGGTGCGGGGGCGGGAGATACGCAGTATTTT
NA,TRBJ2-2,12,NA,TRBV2,CASSEGRGELFF,TGTGCCAGCAGTGAGGGGCGCGGGGAGCTGTTTTTT
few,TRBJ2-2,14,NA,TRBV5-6,CASRFTGNTGELFF,TGTGCCAGCAGATTTACAGGGAACACCGGGGAGCTGTTTTTT
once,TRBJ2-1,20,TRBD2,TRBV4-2,CASSQESSGGRISSYNEQFF,TGTGCCAGCAGCCAAGAGAGTAGCGGGGGGCGTATTAGCTCCTACAATGAGCAGTTCTTC
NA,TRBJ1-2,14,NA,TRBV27,CASGSLSRVHGYTF,TGTGCCAGCGGGTCTCTGTCCCGGGTTCATGGCTACACCTTC
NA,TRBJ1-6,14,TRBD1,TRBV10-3,CAIRTGQNNSPLHF,TGTGCCATCAGGACAGGGCAAAATAATTCACCCCTCCACTTT
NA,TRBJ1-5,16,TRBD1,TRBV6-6,CASSLQTGYSNQPQHF,TGTGCCAGCAGTCTACAGACAGGGTATAGCAATCAGCCCCAGCATTTT
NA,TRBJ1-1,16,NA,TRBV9,CASSSQSGTSATEAFF,TGTGCCAGCAGCTCCCAGTCAGGGACATCAGCCACTGAAGCTTTCTTT
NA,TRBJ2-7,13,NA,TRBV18,CASSPVRSGEQYF,TGTGCCAGCTCACCAGTGAGGTCTGGCGAGCAGTACTTC
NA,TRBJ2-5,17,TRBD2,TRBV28,CASSLSNIAGEGETQYF,TGTGCCAGCAGCCTGTCTAACATAGCGGGGGAGGGGGAGACCCAGTACTTC
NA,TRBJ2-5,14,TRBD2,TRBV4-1,CASSQTSGEETQYF,TGCGCCAGCAGCCAGACTAGCGGGGAAGAGACCCAGTACTTC
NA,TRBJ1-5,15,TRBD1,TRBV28,CASSATGASNQPQHF,TGTGCCAGCAGCGCGACAGGGGCGAGCAATCAGCCCCAGCATTTT
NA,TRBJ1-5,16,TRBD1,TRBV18,CASSPQGQSSNQPQHF,TGTGCCAGCTCACCACAGGGACAGTCATCAAATCAGCCCCAGCATTTT
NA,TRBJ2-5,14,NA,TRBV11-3,CASSLNRWQETQYF,TGTGCCAGCAGCTTAAACAGGTGGCAAGAGACCCAGTACTTC
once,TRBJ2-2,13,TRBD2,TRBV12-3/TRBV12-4,CASTAGGSGELFF,TGTGCCAGCACGGCGGGGGGGTCCGGGGAGCTGTTTTTT
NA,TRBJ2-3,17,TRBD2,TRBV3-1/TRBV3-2,CASSQDARAGGPGTQYF,TGTGCCAGCAGCCAAGATGCACGAGCGGGGGGCCCAGGTACGCAGTATTTT
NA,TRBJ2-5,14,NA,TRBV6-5,CASRRLAAQETQYF,TGTGCCAGCAGACGTTTAGCAGCCCAAGAGACCCAGTACTTC
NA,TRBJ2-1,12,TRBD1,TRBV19,CASNPTGREQFF,TGTGCCAGTAACCCGACAGGGCGTGAGCAGTTCTTC
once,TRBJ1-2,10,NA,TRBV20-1,CSARREGYTF,TGCAGTGCTAGACGGGAGGGCTACACCTTC
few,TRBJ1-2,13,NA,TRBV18,CASSPGAQFGYTF,TGTGCCAGCTCACCAGGGGCGCAGTTTGGCTACACCTTC
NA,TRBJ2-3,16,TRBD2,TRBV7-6,CASSSTSGGARDTQYF,TGTGCCAGCAGCTCTACTAGCGGGGGGGCGAGAGATACGCAGTATTTT
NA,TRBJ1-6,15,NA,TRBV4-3,CASSQITGSGSPLHF,TGCGCCAGCAGCCAAATCACAGGCAGTGGATCACCCCTCCACTTT
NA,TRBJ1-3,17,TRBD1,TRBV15,CATSRDTRGPVGNTIYF,TGTGCCACCAGCAGAGACACCAGGGGGCCTGTCGGAAACACCATATATTTT
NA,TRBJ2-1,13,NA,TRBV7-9,CASSLVTVNEQFF,TGTGCCAGCAGCTTAGTCACGGTTAATGAGCAGTTCTTC
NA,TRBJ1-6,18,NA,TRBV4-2,CASSQDRVAAIVNSPLHF,TGTGCCAGCAGCCAAGATCGGGTCGCGGCTATAGTAAATTCACCCCTCCACTTT
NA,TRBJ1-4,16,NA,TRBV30,CAWSVAGGYANEKLFF,TGTGCCTGGAGTGTAGCGGGGGGCTACGCTAATGAAAAACTGTTTTTT
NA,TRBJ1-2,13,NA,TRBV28,CASILGGGYGYTF,TGTGCCAGCATCCTAGGGGGGGGTTATGGCTACACCTTC
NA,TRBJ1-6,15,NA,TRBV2,CASSLGGAYNSPLHF,TGTGCCAGCAGCTTAGGGGGGGCCTATAATTCACCCCTCCACTTT
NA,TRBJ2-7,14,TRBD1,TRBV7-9,CASSILGGSDEQYF,TGTGCCAGCAGCATATTAGGGGGCAGCGACGAGCAGTACTTC
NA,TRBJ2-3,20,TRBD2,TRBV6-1,CASSEATTSGGYSSTDTQYF,TGTGCCAGCAGTGAAGCAACGACTAGCGGGGGTTATTCGAGCACAGATACGCAGTATTTT
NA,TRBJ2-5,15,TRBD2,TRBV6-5,CASSLGAGVVETQYF,TGTGCCAGCAGTCTTGGAGCGGGGGTGGTAGAGACCCAGTACTTC
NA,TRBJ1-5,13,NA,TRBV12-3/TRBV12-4,CASSGQNNQPQHF,TGTGCCAGCAGCGGACAAAACAATCAGCCCCAGCATTTT
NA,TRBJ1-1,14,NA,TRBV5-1,CASSFNQGLAEAFF,TGCGCCAGCAGCTTTAATCAGGGGCTCGCTGAAGCTTTCTTT
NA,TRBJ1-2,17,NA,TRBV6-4,CASSERPRGAKGYGYTF,TGTGCCAGCAGTGAACGGCCAAGGGGCGCAAAGGGGTATGGCTACACCTTC